These 16 T cell receptor beta chains were all obtained from the same sample, sequenced in a study of cytomegalovirus exposure and HLA in healthy donors. Sequencing used immunoSEQ multiplex PCR; TCRdb keeps in-frame clones, though not all of them. This table has 200,000 to 250,000 clones, roughly 85% appearing once. The source material was PBMCs. These TCRs come from a woman younger than 30 in good health and CMV-seronegative.

This rearrangement joins TRBV6-6 to TRBJ2-1; D is tentatively TRBD1 or TRBD2 (6 bases each). This CDR3 comprises 11 residues. V dropped 8 bases and J dropped 6 bases, with 8 bases sitting between them. The V gene's germline CDR1 is MNHNY and CDR2 SVGAGI (reference sequence). The CDR3, as DNA: TGTGCCAGCGAGGGGGGCAATGAGCAGTTCTTC. Translated, it gives CASEGGNEQFF.

In its sample, this clone was seen a few times. The V and J genes are TRBV6-5 and TRBJ1-5; 8 nucleotides agree with TRBD1. The CDR3 is 13 amino acids. CDR1 is MNHEY and CDR2 is SVGAGI in the germline V gene. Losses at the gene ends were 4 bases for V and 4 bases for J; bases not matched to a gene: 0. CDR3 region: CASSWDRNQPQHF. The CDR3 DNA follows: TGTGCCAGCAGTTGGGACAGGAATCAGCCCCAGCATTTT.

The rearrangement joins TRBV5-1 to TRBJ2-4; TRBD2 aligns across 9 bases. CDR3 length: 16 residues. Germline V gene sequence: CDR1 SGHRS, CDR2 YFSETQ. The V and J ends lost 1 base and 0 bases, in that order; junction bases with no gene match: 2. The CDR3: CASSLFSGGAKNIQYF. The DNA for the CDR3 is TGCGCCAGCAGCTTGTTTAGCGGGGGAGCCAAAAACATTCAGTACTTC.

This sequence joins TRBV30 and TRBJ1-2; TRBD1 aligns across 8 bases. Germline assignment: CDR1 GTSNPN and CDR2 SVGIG (reference sequence). This CDR3 comprises 13 residues. The V gene end was trimmed by 4 bases and the J gene end by 3 bases; junction bases not matched to a gene: 4. The CDR3 DNA is TGTGCCTGGAACCAGGGGGCGGACTATGGCTACACCTTC. Translating gives CAWNQGADYGYTF.

This clone appeared a few times. For the CDR3, the DNA is TGTGCCAGCAAAGACGGGACAGGGTTTACTCAGCCCCAGCATTTT. Its translation is CASKDGTGFTQPQHF. The chain recombines TRBV19 with TRBJ1-5; 9 nucleotides line up with TRBD1. The CDR3 extends over 15 amino acids. Germline V gene data show CDR1 as LNHDA and CDR2 as SQIVND (reference sequence). After removal of 9 bases from V and 6 bases from J, the junction contained 12 bases not matched to a gene.

The rearrangement links TRBV12-5 to TRBJ1-5; 7 bases agree with TRBD1. The V and J ends lost 0 bases and 6 bases, in that order; junction bases with no gene match: 17. The CDR3 totals 19 residues. Germline CDR1 is LGHNT and CDR2 is FRNRAP. Written as DNA, the CDR3 is TGTGCTAGTGGTTTGGTACGAGTAGTGGGCAGGGGGGATCGTCAGCCCCAGCATTTT. It is translated as CASGLVRVVGRGDRQPQHF.

V gene TRBV2 combines with J gene TRBJ2-6, with D hard to call. The CDR3 has 16 amino acids. The germline CDR1 and CDR2 sequences are SNHLY and FYNNEI. Between the trimmed V and J ends, which lost 1 base and 0 bases, there was a span of 7 bases. The CDR3: CASSEVPSSGANVLTF. Here the CDR3 DNA reads TGTGCCAGCAGTGAAGTCCCGTCCTCTGGGGCCAACGTCCTGACTTTC.

J is TRBJ1-1 and V is TRBV5-1; D remains ambiguous. The V gene lost 0 bases and the J gene lost 1 base, with 25 bases spanning the gap. Germline CDR1 is SGHRS and CDR2 is YFSETQ. The CDR3 runs 20 residues. In DNA form, the CDR3 reads TGCGCCAGCAGCTTGGATACACAGAAAGATATTTGGGCCCCGAACACTGAAGCTTTCTTT. Amino acids: CASSLDTQKDIWAPNTEAFF.

The chain's CDR3 is CASSPTGNGANYGYTF. Here the CDR3 DNA reads TGCGCCAGCAGCCCCACGGGGAACGGCGCTAACTATGGCTACACCTTC. The chain combines TRBV4-1 with TRBJ1-2; D gene uncertain. The CDR3 is made up of 16 amino acids. Germline CDR1 MGHRA, CDR2 YSYEKL. Trimming shortened V by 4 bases and J by 0 bases, and 15 bases separated the two germline ends.

J is TRBJ2-1 and V is TRBV11-2, with TRBD2 identical over 8 bases. The CDR3 is 16 amino acids. CDR1 is SGHAT, CDR2 FQNNGV, per germline. The junction had 10 bases not matched to a gene; V was cut back by 0 bases and J by 9 bases. CDR3: CASSLDPTGGAGEQFF. CDR3 nucleotide sequence: TGTGCCAGCAGCTTAGATCCCACCGGGGGGGCGGGTGAGCAGTTCTTC. The variable domain in full, with the rest retrieved from reference TRBV11-2 and TRBJ2-1, is EAGVAQSPRYKIIEKRQSVAFWCNPISGHATLYWYQQILGQGPKLLIQFQNNGVVDDSQLPKDRFSAERLKGVDSTLKIQPAKLEDSAVYLCASSLDPTGGAGEQFFGPGTRLTVL.

The chain couples TRBV2 to TRBJ1-2, with D tentatively TRBD1 (5 bases). The germline V gene has CDR1 SNHLY and CDR2 FYNNEI. This CDR3 has 14 amino acids. The V gene lost 2 bases and the J gene lost 2 bases, with 9 bases spanning the gap. The CDR3 nucleotides read TGTGCCAGCAGTGAACCGGGGGTGAACTATGGCTACACCTTC. Its protein is CASSEPGVNYGYTF.

This clone was counted a few times. The genes are TRBV6-1 and TRBJ1-1; 8 nucleotides align to TRBD1. The CDR3 consists of 14 residues. Germline CDR1 is MNHNS and CDR2 is SASEGT. Trimming removed 4 bases from V and 5 bases from J; junction bases left unmatched: 6. The CDR3 spells CASSVTGEFTEAFF. In DNA, the CDR3 is TGTGCCAGCAGTGTGACAGGGGAGTTTACTGAAGCTTTCTTT.

The chain has TRBV9 and TRBJ1-4; a possible D gene is TRBD1 (5 bases). Germline values: CDR1 SGDLS, CDR2 YYNGEE. Trimming pared 2 bases from V and 2 bases from J, leaving 7 bases between. The CDR3 is 14 residues long. CDR3 coding DNA: TGTGCCAGCAGCGTGGGGCGCACTAATGAAAAACTGTTTTTT. Its protein is CASSVGRTNEKLFF.

This chain's CDR3 is CASSFQAPSYNEQFF. The CDR3 DNA reads as TGCGCCAGCAGCTTCCAGGCCCCTTCCTACAATGAGCAGTTCTTC. The rearrangement joins TRBV5-1 to TRBJ2-1; D is unclear. Deletions cut 2 bases from V and 1 base from J, with 10 bases between. The CDR3 consists of 15 residues. Germline CDR1 is SGHRS and CDR2 is YFSETQ.

This rearrangement joins TRBV5-6 to TRBJ2-1; D is possibly TRBD1 (6 bases). CDR1 and CDR2 (germline): SGHDT, YYEEEE. The CDR3 covers 17 residues. The V end was cut by 0 bases, the J end by 5 bases, with 18 bases between. The CDR3 spells CASSLAFRDTQDNEQFF. The CDR3 DNA follows: TGTGCCAGCAGCTTGGCCTTTCGGGACACCCAGGACAATGAGCAGTTCTTC.

The chain is built from TRBV15 and TRBJ1-1, with 10 bases that match TRBD1. Trimming removed 5 bases from V and 4 bases from J; junction bases left unmatched: 13. The length of the CDR3 is 17 residues. Germline V gene lookup returns CDR1 LNHNV and CDR2 YYDKDF (reference sequence). The CDR3 sequence: CATSSPRQGAEITEAFF. CDR3 in DNA: TGTGCCACCAGCTCACCGAGACAGGGGGCCGAAATCACTGAAGCTTTCTTT.